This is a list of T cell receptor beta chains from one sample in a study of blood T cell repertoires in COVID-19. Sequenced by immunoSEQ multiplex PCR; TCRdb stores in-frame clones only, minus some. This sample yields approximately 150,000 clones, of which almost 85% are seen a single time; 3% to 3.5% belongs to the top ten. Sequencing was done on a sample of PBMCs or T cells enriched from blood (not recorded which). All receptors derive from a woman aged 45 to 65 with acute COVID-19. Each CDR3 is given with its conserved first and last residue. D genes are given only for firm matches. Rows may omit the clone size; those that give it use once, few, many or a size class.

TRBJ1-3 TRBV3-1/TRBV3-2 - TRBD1 TGTGCCAGCAGCCTTCTGACAGGGACTGGAAACACCATATATTTT CASSLLTGTGNTIYF
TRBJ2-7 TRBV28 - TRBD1 TGTGCCAGCAGCCCACCCGACAGGGGAGACGAGCAGTACTTC CASSPPDRGDEQYF
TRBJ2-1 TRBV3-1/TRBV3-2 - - TGTGCCAGCAGCCAAGTGTGGCTAGATGGCAATGAGCAGTTCTTC CASSQVWLDGNEQFF
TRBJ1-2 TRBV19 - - TGTGCCAGTAGTAACGACAAAGGGGCTGGCTACACCTTC CASSNDKGAGYTF
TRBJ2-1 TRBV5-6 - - TGTGCCAGCAGCCGGACAGTATATGAGCAGTTCTTC CASSRTVYEQFF
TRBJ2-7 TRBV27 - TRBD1 TGTGCCAGCAGTTCACAGGGGGCGCGATACGAGCAGTACTTC CASSSQGARYEQYF
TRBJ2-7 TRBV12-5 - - TGTGCTAGTGGTTTGGGACAGACAACTCACCACGAGCAGTACTTC CASGLGQTTHHEQYF
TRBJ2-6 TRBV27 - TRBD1 TGTGCCAGCAGTTTACGTACTGTGGAGCAGGGGGTTGGGGCCAACGTCCTGACTTTC CASSLRTVEQGVGANVLTF
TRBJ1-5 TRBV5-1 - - TGCGCCAGCAGCTCCACAGGGTCCCAGCCCCAGCATTTT CASSSTGSQPQHF
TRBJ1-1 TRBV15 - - TGTGCCACCAGCAGGGGGGCGGCTAGTAACACTGAAGCTTTCTTT CATSRGAASNTEAFF
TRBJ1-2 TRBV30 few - TGTGCCTGGAGCCTAGGGGGCTATGGCTACACCTTC CAWSLGGYGYTF
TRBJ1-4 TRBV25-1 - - TGTGCCAGCAGTGACCCACGGACAGTTCTTGAAAAACTGTTTTTT CASSDPRTVLEKLFF
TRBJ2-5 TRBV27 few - TGTGCCAGCAGTTTCTATTCAACCTTAATACAGGGTACACAAGAGACCCAGTACTTC CASSFYSTLIQGTQETQYF
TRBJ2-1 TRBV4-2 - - TGTGCCAGCAGCCAAGAGGGGCGCCCCTCCTACAATGAGCAGTTCTTC CASSQEGRPSYNEQFF
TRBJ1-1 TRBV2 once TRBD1 TGTGCCAGCGAACAGGGACAGGGGGTTACTGAAGCTTTCTTT CASEQGQGVTEAFF
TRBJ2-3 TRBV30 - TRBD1 TGTGCCTGGAGTGAGGGGACAGGGGAGACAGATACGCAGTATTTT CAWSEGTGETDTQYF
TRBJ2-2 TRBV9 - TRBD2 TGTGCCAGCAGCCCTCATGCGAGCGGGAGGGCCTCCGGGGAGCTGTTTTTT CASSPHASGRASGELFF
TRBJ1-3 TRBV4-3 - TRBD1 TGCGCCAGCAGCCAAGAATGGACAGGGAGAGGAAACACCATATATTTT CASSQEWTGRGNTIYF
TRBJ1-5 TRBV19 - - TGTGCCAGTATTTTAACAGGGTACAATCAGCCCCAGCATTTT CASILTGYNQPQHF
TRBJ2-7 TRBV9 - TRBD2 TGTGCCAGCAGCGTAGCTAGGGAGGGTTACGAGCAGTACTTC CASSVAREGYEQYF
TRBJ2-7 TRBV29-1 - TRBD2 TGCAGCGTTGCGGAACGGGAGGGCGGTCACGAGCAGTACTTC CSVAEREGGHEQYF
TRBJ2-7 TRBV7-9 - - TGTGCCAGCAGCTTATCACTCACAGGGAGCGAGCAGTACTTC CASSLSLTGSEQYF
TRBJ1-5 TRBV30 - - TGTGCCTGGAGTGCAGGGTTCTATAGCAATCAGCCCCAGCATTTT CAWSAGFYSNQPQHF
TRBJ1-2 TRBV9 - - TGTGCCAGCAGCGCTCAAACAGCGGTCTCAACCTATGGCTACACCTTC CASSAQTAVSTYGYTF
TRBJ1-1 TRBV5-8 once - TGTGCCAGCAGCTTGTACAGCAATGAAGCTTTCTTT CASSLYSNEAFF
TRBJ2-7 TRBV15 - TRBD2 TGTGCCACCAGCAGAGATCGGGGGGGCTACGAGCAGTACTTC CATSRDRGGYEQYF
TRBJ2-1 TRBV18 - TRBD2 TGTGCCAGCTCGCTAGCGGCTAACAATGAGCAGTTCTTC CASSLAANNEQFF
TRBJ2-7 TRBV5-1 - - TGCGCCAGCAGCTCTAAACCGGGACAAAGCGAGCAGTACTTC CASSSKPGQSEQYF
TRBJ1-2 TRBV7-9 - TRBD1 TGTGCCAGCATTGGGACAGGGATCGCCTATGGCTACACCTTC CASIGTGIAYGYTF
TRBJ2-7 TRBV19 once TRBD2 TGTGCCAGTAGTATGTCCGGGACTAGCGGGAGGTCTACCTACGAGCAGTACTTC CASSMSGTSGRSTYEQYF
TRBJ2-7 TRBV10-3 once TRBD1 TGTGCCATCAGTGAAAGGGGGCAGGGAACCTACGAGCAGTACTTC CAISERGQGTYEQYF
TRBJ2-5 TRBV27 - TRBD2 TGTGCCAGCAGGTTACTAGCGGGTGAGGAGACCCAGTACTTC CASRLLAGEETQYF
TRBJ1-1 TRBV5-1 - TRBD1 TGCGCCAGCAGCGGAACTACCTCCGGGACAGGCACTGAAGCTTTCTTT CASSGTTSGTGTEAFF
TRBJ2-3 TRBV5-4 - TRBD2 TGTGCCAGCAGTTACTATAAGACTAGCGGGAGCCTGGATACGCAGTATTTT CASSYYKTSGSLDTQYF
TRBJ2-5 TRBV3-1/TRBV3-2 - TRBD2 TGTGCCAGCAGGACTAGCGGGAGGGAAGAGACCCAGTACTTC CASRTSGREETQYF
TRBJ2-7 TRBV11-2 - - TGTGCCAGCAGCTTCAACAATCGCTACGAGCAGTACTTC CASSFNNRYEQYF
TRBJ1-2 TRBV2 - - TGTGCCAGCAGGGCATTCACGTCAGGGGCAGGCGGCTACACCTTC CASRAFTSGAGGYTF
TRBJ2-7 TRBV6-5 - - TGTGCCAGCAGTCCCCCACAGGGTCGGGAGCAGTACTTC CASSPPQGREQYF
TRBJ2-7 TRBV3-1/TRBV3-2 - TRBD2 TGTGCCAGCAGCCCTCGGACTAGCGGGGTTCTGGAGCAGTACTTC CASSPRTSGVLEQYF
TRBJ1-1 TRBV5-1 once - TGCGCCAGCAGCTTGGCCGACAGGACGCGAACTGAAGCTTTCTTT CASSLADRTRTEAFF
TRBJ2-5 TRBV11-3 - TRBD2 TGTGCCAGCAGCTTGGGGGGGAGGGAGACCCAGTACTTC CASSLGGRETQYF
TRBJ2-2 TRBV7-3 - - TGTGCCAGCAGGGAAAATCGGGTGGGCACCGGGGAGCTGTTTTTT CASRENRVGTGELFF
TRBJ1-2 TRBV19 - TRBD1 TGTGCCAGTATTGGGACAGGAGCTAACTATGGCTACACCTTC CASIGTGANYGYTF
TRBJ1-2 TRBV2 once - TGTGCCAGCAGTGAGGTCCCGGCAGGGCCTTATACCTTC CASSEVPAGPYTF
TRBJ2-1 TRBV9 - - TGTGCCAGCAGCGGGCAACCAGTCGCCTACAATGAGCAGTTCTTC CASSGQPVAYNEQFF
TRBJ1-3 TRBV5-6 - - TGTGCCAGCAGCTGGAGCAGCTCTGGAAACACCATATATTTT CASSWSSSGNTIYF
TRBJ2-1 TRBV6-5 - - TGTGCCAGCAGTTCCCTTCTGTCTACTGAGCAGTTCTTC CASSSLLSTEQFF
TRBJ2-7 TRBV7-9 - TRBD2 TGTGCCAGCAGCTTTGGGGGCGGGAGGGCCTCTAACGAGCAGTACTTC CASSFGGGRASNEQYF
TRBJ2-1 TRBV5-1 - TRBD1 TGCGCCAGCAGCTCACGACCGGGACAGGATTACAATGAGCAGTTCTTC CASSSRPGQDYNEQFF
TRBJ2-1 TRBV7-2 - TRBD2 TGTGCCAGCACCTGGAGACTAGCGGGAGATGAGCAGTTCTTC CASTWRLAGDEQFF
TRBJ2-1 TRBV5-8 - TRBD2 TGTGCCAGCAGCGCCGGGACTAGGGGCGGGGATGAGCAGTTCTTC CASSAGTRGGDEQFF